The 18 T cell receptor beta chains below were found in one sample sequenced in a study of T cells in Graves' hyperthyroidism and ophthalmopathy (dated by TCRdb to the late 2010s). Libraries were made using multiplex PCR. For sequencing, an Illumina HiSeq 2000 was employed. Amplification of TCR beta CDR3 regions was carried out from RNA transcripts. The TCR CDR3 was subjected to a first round of RT-PCR using the HTBI primer set and the Qiagen OneStep RT-PCR kit. The public reads were reprocessed in TCRdb via fastp at Q25 and MiXCR, keeping in-frame beta chains. Every distinct CDR3 protein forms one entry, paired with its most common genes and DNA. This sample has about half a million distinct CDR3 sequences in its table, and 20% of those were observed once. The biggest ten clones account for over 45% of the sample. Input material: blood. These receptors were taken from a man aged 40-49 years with Graves' ophthalmopathy.

This chain joins TRBV7-2 and TRBJ2-5, with 8 bases aligning to TRBD1. Germline V lookup: CDR1 SGHTA, CDR2 FQGNSA. CDR3 size: 15 residues. The ends lost 1 base at V and 0 bases at J; junction bases unmatched: 1. CDR3 residues: CASSLGQGYQETQYF. Written as DNA, the CDR3 is TGTGCCAGCAGCTTAGGACAGGGGTACCAAGAGACCCAGTACTTC.

This sequence joins TRBV25-1 and TRBJ1-1; TRBD1 is a possible D gene (5 bases). There are 12 residues in the CDR3. CDR1 and CDR2 from the germline V gene are MGHDK and SYGVNS. Between the trimmed V and J ends, which lost 2 bases and 8 bases, there was a span of 9 bases. CDR3 region: CASSENRYEAFF. The CDR3 DNA sequence: TGTGCCAGCAGTGAAAACAGGTACGAAGCTTTCTTT.

This clonotype was detected only a few times. J is TRBJ2-7 and V is TRBV20-1, with D perhaps TRBD1 (5 bases). The germline V gene has CDR1 DFQATT and CDR2 SNEGSKA (reference sequence). Trimming took off 3 bases at V and 7 bases at J, with 10 bases between the two ends. This CDR3 spans 11 amino acids. Here the CDR3 reads CSASRAREQYF. In nucleotides, the CDR3 is TGCAGTGCTAGCAGGGCCCGGGAGCAGTACTTC.

This clonotype was picked up many times. The CDR3 region has the DNA TGTGCCAGCAGTGACAGCTACGAGCAGTACTTC. It is translated as CASSDSYEQYF. The chain carries TRBV6-1 and TRBJ2-7; no firm D call. Per germline, CDR1 MNHNS and CDR2 SASEGT. V was trimmed by 3 bases and J by 3 bases, leaving 3 bases between them. This CDR3 contains 11 residues.

V usage is TRBV11-2 and J usage is TRBJ2-2; 14 bases map to TRBD2. Germline V gives CDR1 SGHAT, CDR2 FQNNGV. The ends lost 8 bases at V and 8 bases at J; junction bases unmatched: 16. The CDR3 has 18 residues. This chain's CDR3 is CASGYPPTGTSGRGELFF. CDR3 DNA sequence: TGTGCCAGCGGATACCCCCCTACCGGGACTAGCGGGAGAGGGGAGCTGTTTTTT. Full variable domain (outside the CDR3, taken from reference TRBV11-2 and TRBJ2-2): EAGVAQSPRYKIIEKRQSVAFWCNPISGHATLYWYQQILGQGPKLLIQFQNNGVVDDSQLPKDRFSAERLKGVDSTLKIQPAKLEDSAVYLCASGYPPTGTSGRGELFFGEGSRLTVL.

This clonotype was detected ten times or more. This chain joins TRBV28 and TRBJ2-7; D is unresolved. V was pared by 3 bases and J by 2 bases, with 11 bases between. The CDR3 spans 14 residues. From germline, CDR1 is MDHEN and CDR2 SYDVKM. The CDR3 nucleotides are TGTGCCAGCAGTTTTCTAGGCAGAACCTACGAGCAGTACTTC. It specifies CASSFLGRTYEQYF.

The table lists this clonotype with many counts. The J gene is TRBJ1-2, the V gene TRBV10-1; maybe TRBD1 (6 bases). The CDR3 is 14 amino acids. Germline CDR1 WNHNN, CDR2 SYGVQD (reference sequence). The ends were cut back, 7 bases at V and 3 bases at J, with 15 bases in the middle. Here the CDR3 DNA reads TGCGCCAGCATCGAACACAGGGTAGACTATGGCTACACCTTC. This translates into CASIEHRVDYGYTF.

The sample holds many counts of this clonotype. CDR3 loop: CASRSGYEQYF. The CDR3, as DNA: TGTGCCAGCAGGTCTGGCTACGAGCAGTACTTC. This chain connects TRBV27 to TRBJ2-7; D is uncertain. The CDR3 runs to 11 residues. Germline CDR1 MNHEY, CDR2 SMNVEV (reference sequence). The germline V and J ends were trimmed by 6 bases and 3 bases, with 6 bases remaining between them.

CDR3 in DNA: TGTGCCAGCACCCCGACAGGGCGCACTGAAGCTTTCTTT. Protein product: CASTPTGRTEAFF. V gene TRBV6-1 combines with J gene TRBJ1-1; TRBD1 matches at 7 bases. Germline-derived CDR1 and CDR2 are MNHNS and SASEGT. The CDR3 totals 13 residues. With V trimmed by 7 bases and J by 4 bases, 6 bases remained unmatched.

The chain recombines TRBV25-1 with TRBJ2-1; D gene ambiguous. The germline V gene encodes CDR1 MGHDK and CDR2 SYGVNS. The length of the CDR3 is 13 residues. The V gene lost 2 bases and the J gene lost 6 bases, with 8 bases spanning the gap. The CDR3: CASSEGGFNEQFF. DNA for the CDR3: TGTGCCAGCAGTGAAGGTGGCTTCAATGAGCAGTTCTTC.

The rearrangement links TRBV10-3 to TRBJ2-3; no reliable D call. The CDR3 is 11 amino acids. Trimming took off 4 bases at V and 9 bases at J, with 8 bases between the two ends. Per germline, CDR1 ENHRY and CDR2 SYGVKD. The CDR3 DNA reads as TGTGCCATCAGTGGAGAGGAGACGCAGTATTTT. Its protein product is CAISGEETQYF.

This clonotype turned up a few times. The V call is TRBV20-1, the J call TRBJ2-3, with D perhaps being TRBD1 or TRBD2 (6 bases each). Germline-derived CDR1 and CDR2 are DFQATT and SNEGSKA (reference sequence). The CDR3 loop spans 17 amino acids. V gave up 3 bases and J gave up 0 bases, with 19 bases separating them. DNA for the CDR3: TGCAGTGCTAGGAAAGGGGGAGGTGTTTCTAGCACAGATACGCAGTATTTT. This codes for CSARKGGGVSSTDTQYF.

This clonotype was counted at least ten times. This rearrangement joins TRBV7-8 to TRBJ2-3; TRBD2 agrees at 10 bases. The junction had 5 bases not matched to a gene; V was cut back by 1 base and J by 7 bases. CDR3 length: 15 amino acids. CDR1 and CDR2 from the germline V gene are SGHVS and FQNEAQ. The CDR3: CASSLGGLASNTQYF. The DNA of the CDR3 is TGTGCCAGCAGCTTAGGGGGACTAGCGTCAAATACGCAGTATTTT. The whole variable domain, filled in from reference TRBV7-8 and TRBJ2-3, reads GAGVSQSPRYKVAKRGQDVALRCDPISGHVSLFWYQQALGQGPEFLTYFQNEAQLDKSGLPSDRFFAERPEGSVSTLKIQRTQQEDSAVYLCASSLGGLASNTQYFGPGTRLTVL.

Ten or more counts support this clonotype. The chain couples TRBV28 to TRBJ2-7; 11 bases agree with TRBD2. The CDR3 is 19 amino acids. CDR1 is MDHEN and CDR2 is SYDVKM in the germline V gene. With V trimmed by 2 bases and J by 3 bases, 15 bases remained unmatched. The CDR3 nucleotides are TGTGCCAGCAGTTTAAGTTGGCCTAGCGGGAGGCTGGATCACTACGAGCAGTACTTC. It translates to CASSLSWPSGRLDHYEQYF.

This clonotype has just a few counts. This chain connects TRBV5-1 to TRBJ2-5, with D tentatively TRBD1 (6 bases). CDR1 SGHRS and CDR2 YFSETQ come from the germline V gene. Trimming shortened V by 4 bases and J by 4 bases, and 14 bases separated the two germline ends. The CDR3 spans 14 residues. The CDR3 loop is CASSASGVGETQYF. Here the CDR3 DNA reads TGCGCCAGCAGCGCCTCAGGGGTTGGAGAGACCCAGTACTTC.

This clonotype occurred a few times. This chain uses TRBV9 with TRBJ2-3; 7 bases fit TRBD2. CDR1 and CDR2 (germline): SGDLS, YYNGEE. The CDR3 contains 17 residues. V lost 4 bases to trimming and J lost 6 bases; unmatched junction nucleotides: 17. The CDR3 sequence: CASSQRRGGQAGDTQYF. As DNA, the CDR3 is TGTGCCAGCAGCCAACGCCGGGGAGGGCAGGCAGGCGATACGCAGTATTTT.

This clonotype was detected ten times or more. The gene calls are TRBV6-1 and TRBJ2-1, with 14 bases fitting TRBD2. Germline V gives CDR1 MNHNS, CDR2 SASEGT. This CDR3 has 16 residues. V was clipped by 7 bases and J by 7 bases; unmatched bases: 9. The CDR3 sequence is CASKTSGGVVSNEQFF. CDR3 in DNA: TGTGCCAGCAAGACTAGCGGGGGGGTGGTTTCAAATGAGCAGTTCTTC.

This clonotype has ten or more counts. The V call is TRBV11-2, the J call TRBJ2-3, with 7 bases fitting TRBD2. The V and J ends lost 1 base and 2 bases, in that order; junction bases with no gene match: 6. The CDR3 contains 16 residues. Germline loops: CDR1 SGHAT, CDR2 FQNNGV. The CDR3 DNA reads as TGTGCCAGCAGCTTAGTTTGGCGGGGGATCACAGATACGCAGTATTTT. It is translated as CASSLVWRGITDTQYF.